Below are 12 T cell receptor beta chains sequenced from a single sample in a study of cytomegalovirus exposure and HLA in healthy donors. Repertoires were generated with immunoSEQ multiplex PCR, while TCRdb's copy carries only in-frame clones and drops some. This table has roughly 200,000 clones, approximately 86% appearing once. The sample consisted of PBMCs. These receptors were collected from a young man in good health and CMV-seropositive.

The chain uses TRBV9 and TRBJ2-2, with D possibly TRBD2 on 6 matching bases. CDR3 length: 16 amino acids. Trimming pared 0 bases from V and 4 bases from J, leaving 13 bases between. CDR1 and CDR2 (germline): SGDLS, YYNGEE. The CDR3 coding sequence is TGTGCCAGCAGCGTAGCCGGGACTCCTCCCACCGGGGAGCTGTTTTTT. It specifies CASSVAGTPPTGELFF.

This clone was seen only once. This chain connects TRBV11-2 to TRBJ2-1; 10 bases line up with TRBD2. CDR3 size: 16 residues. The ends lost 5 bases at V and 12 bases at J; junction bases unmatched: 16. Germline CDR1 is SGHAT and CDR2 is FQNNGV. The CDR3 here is CASSLTGGSGGRVQFF. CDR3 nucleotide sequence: TGTGCCAGCAGCCTAACCGGGGGTAGCGGGGGGCGTGTGCAGTTCTTC.

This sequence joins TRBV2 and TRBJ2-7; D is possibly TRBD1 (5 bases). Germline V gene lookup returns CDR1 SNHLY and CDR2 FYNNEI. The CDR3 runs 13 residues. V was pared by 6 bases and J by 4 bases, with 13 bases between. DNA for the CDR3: TGTGCCAGCAGCCCCCCAGGGCAGTACGAGCAGTACTTC. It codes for CASSPPGQYEQYF.

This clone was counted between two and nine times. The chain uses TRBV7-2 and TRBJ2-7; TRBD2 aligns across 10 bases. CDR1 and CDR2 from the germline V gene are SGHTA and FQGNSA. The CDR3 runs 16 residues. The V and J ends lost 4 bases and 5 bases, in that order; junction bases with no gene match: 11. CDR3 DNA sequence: TGTGCCAGCAGCTCAAGCAGCGGGAGGGCCAGAGACGAGCAGTACTTC. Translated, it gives CASSSSSGRARDEQYF.

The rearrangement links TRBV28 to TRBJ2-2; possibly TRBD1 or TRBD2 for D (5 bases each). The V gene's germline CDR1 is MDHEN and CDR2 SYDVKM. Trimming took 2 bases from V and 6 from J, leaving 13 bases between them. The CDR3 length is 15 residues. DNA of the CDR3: TGTGCCAGCAGTTTAGAGTATGAGGGACCCGGGGAGCTGTTTTTT. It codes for CASSLEYEGPGELFF.

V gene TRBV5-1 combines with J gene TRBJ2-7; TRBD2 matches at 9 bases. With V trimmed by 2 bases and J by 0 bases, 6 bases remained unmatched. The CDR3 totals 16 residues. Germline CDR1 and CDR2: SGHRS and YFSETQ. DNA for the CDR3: TGCGCCAGCAGCTTCGGAGCGGGAGGCCTCTCCTACGAGCAGTACTTC. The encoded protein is CASSFGAGGLSYEQYF.

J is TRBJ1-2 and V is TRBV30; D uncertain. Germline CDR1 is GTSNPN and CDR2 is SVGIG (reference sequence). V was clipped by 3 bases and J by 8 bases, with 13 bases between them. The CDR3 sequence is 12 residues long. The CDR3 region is CAWSQIVGGYTF. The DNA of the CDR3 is TGTGCCTGGAGCCAAATAGTTGGCGGCTACACCTTC.

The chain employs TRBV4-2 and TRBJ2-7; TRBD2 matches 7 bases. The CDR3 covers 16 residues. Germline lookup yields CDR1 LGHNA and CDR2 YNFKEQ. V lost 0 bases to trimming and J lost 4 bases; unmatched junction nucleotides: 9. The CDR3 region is CASSQDGAGAGYEQYF. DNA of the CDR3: TGTGCCAGCAGCCAAGATGGGGCGGGAGCGGGGTACGAGCAGTACTTC.

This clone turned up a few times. The CDR3 here is CASSSDTLNTEAFF. DNA for the CDR3: TGTGCCAGCTCGTCTGACACGTTGAACACTGAAGCTTTCTTT. J is TRBJ1-1 and V is TRBV18; D is unclear. Trimming removed 6 bases at V and 0 bases at J, with 11 bases between. The CDR3 runs 14 residues. Germline V gene sequence: CDR1 KGHSH, CDR2 LQKENI. The full variable domain, its missing parts supplied by reference TRBV18 and TRBJ1-1, is NAGVMQNPRHLVRRRGQEARLRCSPMKGHSHVYWYRQLPEEGLKFMVYLQKENIIDESGMPKERFSAEFPKEGPSILRIQQVVRGDSAAYFCASSSDTLNTEAFFGQGTRLTVV.

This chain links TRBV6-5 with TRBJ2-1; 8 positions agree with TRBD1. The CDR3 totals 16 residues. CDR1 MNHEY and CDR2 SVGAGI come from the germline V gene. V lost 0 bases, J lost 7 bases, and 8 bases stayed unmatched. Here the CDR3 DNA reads TGTGCCAGCAGTTACTCGGGGCAGGGGGCGCAAAATGAGCAGTTCTTC. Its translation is CASSYSGQGAQNEQFF.

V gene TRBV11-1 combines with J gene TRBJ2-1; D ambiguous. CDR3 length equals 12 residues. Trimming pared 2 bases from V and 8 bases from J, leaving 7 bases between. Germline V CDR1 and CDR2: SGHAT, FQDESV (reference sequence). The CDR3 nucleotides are TGTGCCAGCAGCTTATACATGGATGAGCAGTTCTTC. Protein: CASSLYMDEQFF.

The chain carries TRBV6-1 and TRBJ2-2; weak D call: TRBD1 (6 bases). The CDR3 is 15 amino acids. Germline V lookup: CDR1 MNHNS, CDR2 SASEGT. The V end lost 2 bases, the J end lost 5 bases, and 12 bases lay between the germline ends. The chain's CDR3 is CASSEPGRGTGELFF. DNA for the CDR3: TGTGCCAGCAGTGAACCTGGTAGGGGGACCGGGGAGCTGTTTTTT.